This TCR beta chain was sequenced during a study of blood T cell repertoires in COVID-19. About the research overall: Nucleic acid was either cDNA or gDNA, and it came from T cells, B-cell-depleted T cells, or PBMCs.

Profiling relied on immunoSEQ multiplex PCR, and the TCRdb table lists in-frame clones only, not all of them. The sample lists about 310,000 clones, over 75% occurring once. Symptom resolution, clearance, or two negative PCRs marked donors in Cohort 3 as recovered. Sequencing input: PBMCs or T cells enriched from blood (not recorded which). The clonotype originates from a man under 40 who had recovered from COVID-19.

In DNA, the CDR3 is TGTGCCAGCAGCCAACCCCCGGGACTAGCGGGGAGCTCTGGGGCCAACGTCCTGACTTTC. Encoded protein: CASSQPPGLAGSSGANVLTF. J is TRBJ2-6 and V is TRBV4-2; TRBD2 agrees at 13 bases. V lost 2 bases to trimming and J lost 0 bases; unmatched junction nucleotides: 7. Germline values: CDR1 LGHNA, CDR2 YNFKEQ. The CDR3 length is 20 residues.